The 24 T cell receptor beta chains presented below share a single source sample, sequenced in a study of beta chain features in type 1 diabetes. Sequencing targeted expressed TCRB transcripts, as all isolated RNA had been reverse transcribed. TCRdb's copy holds only in-frame clones and misses some; the assay was immunoSEQ multiplex PCR. The sample has around 500,000 clones, 30% seen once; the top ten hold roughly 0.066%. Input material: naive CD4+ T cells from blood. These receptors were collected from a man between 18 and 35 years old in good health.

This clone has more than one count but fewer than ten. The chain links TRBV30 to TRBJ2-7; TRBD2 matches 11 bases. V lost 4 bases to trimming and J lost 2 bases; unmatched junction nucleotides: 7. This CDR3 has 15 amino acids. Germline values: CDR1 GTSNPN, CDR2 SVGIG (reference sequence). The CDR3 spells CAWNTGTSGTYEQYF. The CDR3 nucleotides read TGTGCCTGGAACACGGGGACTAGCGGAACCTACGAGCAGTACTTC.

This clone appeared a few times. This chain connects TRBV4-3 to TRBJ2-7; D assignment may be TRBD1 or TRBD2 (5 bases each). With 3 bases removed from V and 3 bases from J, the gap between germline ends came to 15 bases. The CDR3 loop spans 15 amino acids. In germline, CDR1 is LGHNA, CDR2 YSLEER. The CDR3 loop reads CASSHLPEGSYEQYF. CDR3 DNA sequence: TGCGCCAGCAGCCACCTGCCAGAGGGGAGCTACGAGCAGTACTTC.

In its sample, this clone was seen a few times. This chain links TRBV28 with TRBJ1-2; 7 bases fit TRBD1. CDR1 is MDHEN and CDR2 is SYDVKM in the germline V gene. The CDR3 contains 13 residues. Unmatched junction bases numbered 4, after V lost 7 bases and J lost 2 bases. The CDR3 loop is CASTEDRNYGYTF. CDR3 DNA sequence: TGTGCCAGCACCGAGGACAGGAACTATGGCTACACCTTC.

The CDR3 DNA is TGTGCCACCAGCAGAGACGGTATTGGGTGGGAGTTCTTC. Encoded protein: CATSRDGIGWEFF. This sequence joins TRBV15 and TRBJ2-1; D remains ambiguous. The CDR3 sequence is 13 residues long. Germline V gene lookup returns CDR1 LNHNV and CDR2 YYDKDF (reference sequence). V dropped 0 bases and J dropped 14 bases, with 14 bases sitting between them.

The CDR3 sequence: CASSWAEAGANVLTF. DNA of the CDR3: TGTGCCAGCAGCTGGGCAGAGGCTGGGGCCAACGTCCTGACTTTC. The J gene is TRBJ2-6, the V gene TRBV5-4, with unresolved D. V was cut by 3 bases and J by 2 bases, with 9 bases left in between. CDR1 and CDR2 from the germline V gene are SGHNT and YYREEE (reference sequence). There are 15 residues in the CDR3.

The chain recombines TRBV10-3 with TRBJ2-5; D may match TRBD1 or TRBD2 (5 bases each). This CDR3 region has 15 residues. V was cut by 3 bases and J by 4 bases, with 15 bases left in between. Germline V CDR1 and CDR2: ENHRY, SYGVKD. CDR3 coding DNA: TGTGCCATCAGTGACCGGGAAATAAGGGGAGAGACCCAGTACTTC. Amino acid sequence: CAISDREIRGETQYF.

The chain has TRBV5-1 and TRBJ2-3; a possible D gene is TRBD2 (5 bases). The CDR3 loop spans 16 amino acids. V dropped 0 bases and J dropped 1 base, with 12 bases sitting between them. The V gene's germline CDR1 is SGHRS and CDR2 YFSETQ. CDR3 protein: CASSLGQRSGTDTQYF. CDR3 coding DNA: TGCGCCAGCAGCTTGGGGCAGCGGTCTGGCACAGATACGCAGTATTTT.

The chain combines TRBV7-2 with TRBJ2-1; D uncertain. The CDR3 is made up of 15 amino acids. Per the germline V gene, CDR1 is SGHTA and CDR2 is FQGNSA. V was clipped by 5 bases and J by 0 bases, with 11 bases between them. The CDR3 is CASSPGRISYNEQFF. DNA for the CDR3: TGTGCCAGCAGCCCAGGACGGATCTCCTACAATGAGCAGTTCTTC.

This chain uses TRBV5-1 with TRBJ1-2; D possibly corresponds to TRBD1 (6 bases). Trimming pared 3 bases from V and 0 bases from J, leaving 18 bases between. This CDR3 region has 17 residues. CDR1 is SGHRS, CDR2 YFSETQ, per germline. The CDR3 sequence is CASSSGGRDNTNYGYTF. The CDR3 DNA is TGCGCCAGCAGCTCCGGGGGCAGAGACAATACTAACTATGGCTACACCTTC.

CDR3 sequence (DNA): TGTGCCAGCAGCTTAGAGGGTCAGCCCTATGGCTACACCTTC. It specifies CASSLEGQPYGYTF. The chain joins TRBV7-2 to TRBJ1-2; no clear D gene. This CDR3 contains 14 residues. The V gene lost 1 base and the J gene lost 4 bases, with 10 bases spanning the gap. Germline values: CDR1 SGHTA, CDR2 FQGNSA.

The genes are TRBV27 and TRBJ1-1; D possibly corresponds to TRBD1 (6 bases). CDR3 size: 15 residues. CDR1 is MNHEY and CDR2 is SMNVEV in the germline V gene (reference sequence). V gave up 4 bases and J gave up 0 bases, with 12 bases separating them. The CDR3 sequence is CASSSRTELNTEAFF. The CDR3 bases are TGTGCCAGCAGTTCCCGGACAGAGTTGAACACTGAAGCTTTCTTT.

This clone was picked up a small number of times. The V and J genes are TRBV7-2 and TRBJ2-3; D not resolved. The V gene lost 5 bases and the J gene lost 11 bases, with 11 bases spanning the gap. The CDR3 runs to 11 residues. CDR1 SGHTA and CDR2 FQGNSA come from the germline V gene. CDR3 protein: CASSQDVVQYF. CDR3 bases: TGTGCCAGCAGCCAAGATGTGGTGCAGTATTTT.

This clone was detected only a few times. In DNA, the CDR3 is TGTGCCTGGAGTGGTATCCGGGACAGGGATTTAGATGGCTACACCTTC. The encoded protein is CAWSGIRDRDLDGYTF. The V gene is TRBV30, the J gene TRBJ1-2; 9 nucleotides agree with TRBD1. With 1 base clipped from V and 6 bases from J, the junction kept 12 bases outside the gene matches. This CDR3 has 16 amino acids. The germline V gene encodes CDR1 GTSNPN and CDR2 SVGIG (reference sequence). Full variable domain (remainder filled in from reference TRBV30 and TRBJ1-2): SQTIHQWPATLVQPVGSPLSLECTVEGTSNPNLYWYRQAAGRGLQLLFYSVGIGQISSEVPQNLSASRPQDRQFILSSKKLLLSDSGFYLCAWSGIRDRDLDGYTFGSGTRLTVV.

The rearrangement links TRBV7-2 to TRBJ2-5, with TRBD2 matching 9 bases. The CDR3 is 14 residues long. Trimming at V came to 1 base and at J to 8 bases, leaving 5 bases not matched to a gene. Germline V gene sequence: CDR1 SGHTA, CDR2 FQGNSA. The CDR3 DNA reads as TGTGCCAGCAGCTTAGGACTAGCGGAGCCTACCCAGTACTTC. This codes for CASSLGLAEPTQYF. Complete variable domain (other parts from reference TRBV7-2 and TRBJ2-5): GAGVSQSPSNKVTEKGKDVELRCDPISGHTALYWYRQSLGQGLEFLIYFQGNSAPDKSGLPSDRFSAERTGGSVSTLTIQRTQQEDSAVYLCASSLGLAEPTQYFGPGTRLLVL.

In regard to this clone: Other DNA sequences of this sample code for an identical CDR3. The genes are TRBV5-4 and TRBJ2-1; D is perhaps TRBD2 (5 bases). Trimming stripped 0 bases from V and 4 bases from J, with 5 bases between. The CDR3 consists of 13 residues. The germline gives CDR1 SGHNT, CDR2 YYREEE (reference sequence). The chain's CDR3 is CASSLGGYNEQFF. The CDR3 region has the DNA TGTGCCAGCAGCTTGGGCGGGTACAATGAGCAGTTCTTC.

The rearrangement joins TRBV7-8 to TRBJ1-1, with D possibly being TRBD1 (6 bases). The CDR3 totals 15 residues. Germline lookup yields CDR1 SGHVS and CDR2 FQNEAQ. Trimming took off 5 bases at V and 1 base at J, with 14 bases between the two ends. The CDR3 nucleotides read TGTGCCAGCAGCCCCAATTGGGGACAGAACACTGAAGCTTTCTTT. It encodes CASSPNWGQNTEAFF.

Note on this clone: In the same sample, other DNA sequences code for this CDR3. The V gene is TRBV5-1, the J gene TRBJ1-1, with 8 bases fitting TRBD1. J gave up 5 bases and V 3 bases, and 6 bases lay outside the gene matches. The CDR3 is 14 amino acids. The germline gives CDR1 SGHRS, CDR2 YFSETQ. The CDR3 sequence: CASSSGTGGTEAFF. CDR3 sequence (DNA): TGCGCCAGCAGCTCCGGGACAGGAGGTACTGAAGCTTTCTTT.

Comment on this clone: A read error may produce the germline difference seen at one junction end. The gene calls are TRBV10-3 and TRBJ2-7, with D perhaps matching TRBD1 (5 bases). The CDR3 covers 14 residues. Per the germline V gene, CDR1 is ENHRY and CDR2 is SYGVKD. CDR3 DNA: TGTGCCAGCAGTAACCGACAGATCGGCTACGAGCAGTACTTC. Translated, it gives CASSNRQIGYEQYF.

A few counts support this clone. This chain connects TRBV19 to TRBJ2-1; 8 nucleotides agree with TRBD2. Unmatched junction bases numbered 11, after V lost 7 bases and J lost 0 bases. CDR1 and CDR2 (germline): LNHDA, SQIVND (reference sequence). The CDR3 runs to 17 residues. The CDR3 DNA reads TGTGCCAGTATTATGGCTAGCGGGTCCAACTCCTACAATGAGCAGTTCTTC. This codes for CASIMASGSNSYNEQFF.

This chain connects TRBV5-1 to TRBJ2-7; D not certain. V lost 1 base and J 1 base, leaving 12 bases between the germline ends. CDR1 is SGHRS and CDR2 is YFSETQ in the germline V gene. The CDR3 runs to 15 residues. For the CDR3, the DNA is TGCGCCAGCAGCTTGTACGGCGTGGATTCCTACGAGCAGTACTTC. This translates into CASSLYGVDSYEQYF. The whole variable domain, filled in from reference TRBV5-1 and TRBJ2-7, reads KAGVTQTPRYLIKTRGQQVTLSCSPISGHRSVSWYQQTPGQGLQFLFEYFSETQRNKGNFPGRFSGRQFSNSRSEMNVSTLELGDSALYLCASSLYGVDSYEQYFGPGTRLTVT.

The genes are TRBV7-2 and TRBJ2-1, with TRBD2 matching 7 bases. J gave up 10 bases and V 1 base, and 7 bases lay outside the gene matches. The CDR3 loop spans 14 amino acids. Germline-derived CDR1 and CDR2 are SGHTA and FQGNSA. In DNA, the CDR3 is TGTGCCAGCAGCTTAGGTGGCGGGGGAACCGAGCAGTTCTTC. Translation gives CASSLGGGGTEQFF.

The rearrangement uses TRBV7-9 and TRBJ2-2, with 9 bases aligning to TRBD1. Germline assignment: CDR1 SEHNR and CDR2 FQNEAQ (reference sequence). This CDR3 region has 16 residues. V lost 5 bases and J lost 4; bases outside the gene matches: 8. The DNA of the CDR3 is TGTGCCAGCAGCGTATCTGGGACAGGGTCCACCGGGGAGCTGTTTTTT. Translated, it gives CASSVSGTGSTGELFF.

The genes are TRBV15 and TRBJ1-1; no clear D. Germline V lookup: CDR1 LNHNV, CDR2 YYDKDF (reference sequence). Trimming took 0 bases from V and 0 from J, leaving 2 bases between them. This CDR3 spans 13 amino acids. The chain's CDR3 is CATSRDLNTEAFF. The CDR3 DNA follows: TGTGCCACCAGCAGAGATCTGAACACTGAAGCTTTCTTT.

This chain joins TRBV6-1 and TRBJ2-1; D uncertain. V was trimmed by 2 bases and J by 4 bases, leaving 12 bases between them. Germline-derived CDR1 and CDR2 are MNHNS and SASEGT. The CDR3 length is 15 residues. DNA of the CDR3: TGTGCCAGCAGTGAAATAAGGCAGAAATACAATGAGCAGTTCTTC. Its protein product is CASSEIRQKYNEQFF.